The clone carrying this TCR beta chain was seen once. The antigen remains unidentified. CDR3 length: 14 residues. The V and J ends lost 0 bases and 10 bases respectively, with 16 bases between them. The germline gives CDR1 SGHNT, CDR2 YYREEE (reference sequence). Treatment indicated: roughly 20 received Ad26.COV2.S at low or high dose, single or two shots; roughly five received placebo; per-sample allocation not given. Sampling happened 63 days after the first vaccine or placebo injection. The sample came from a Boston adult aged 18-55 years. Built on an Ad26 vector, the vaccine expressed Wuhan-strain SARS-CoV-2 spike. Some clones are missing from TCRdb's copy, which holds only in-frame ones; the method was immunoSEQ multiplex PCR. This sample has about 320,000 clones; around 85% occur once, and the top ten carry about 2.1%. This specimen comes from a study of Ad26.COV2.S vaccination and SARS-CoV-2 variants. Notes on the study in general: Responses of spike-specific T cells (both CD8+ and CD4+) reportedly showed substantial breadth after vaccination.

The genes are TRBV5-4 and TRBJ1-2; TRBD1 might be the D (5 bases). This clonotype originated in a person aged 18-65 years who received the Ad26.COV2.S COVID-19 vaccine or a placebo. Here the sequenced sample was peripheral blood, taken in a trial of Ad26.COV2.S vaccine versus placebo. The CDR3 sequence is CASSLGGEQRDYTF. In nucleotides, the CDR3 is TGTGCCAGCAGCTTGGGGGGGGAGCAGCGGGACTACACCTTC.